This T cell receptor beta chain appears in the sequencing data of a study of T cells in Graves' hyperthyroidism and ophthalmopathy (dated by TCRdb to about 2019). Study-wide context: TCR V-J signatures able to tell the groups apart were searched for in a discovery cohort of 95 to 100 patients, of whom 43 had Graves' ophthalmopathy and 55 to 65 had stable Graves' hyperthyroidism. Following sampling, methimazole starting at 30 mg daily was given to hyperthyroidism patients, and high-dose intravenous methylprednisolone was given to ophthalmopathy patients. An independent validation cohort of fewer than 20 hyperthyroidism patients and 17 patients who later progressed to ophthalmopathy tested prospective prediction of ophthalmopathy. The paper reports TCR Vbeta CDR3 sequencing of 135 peripheral blood samples: 40 to 45 ophthalmopathy, roughly 74 hyperthyroidism and around 17 progressor patients. The roughly 91 discovery patients were randomly split 7:3 into training and test sets. In six Graves' hyperthyroidism patients, the study also compared T-cell repertoires from thyroid tissue with T-cell repertoires from blood.

Overall study outcomes, separate from this receptor: Ophthalmopathy was separated from stable hyperthyroidism by a 13 V-J signature model, with just over 85% sensitivity and about 81% specificity obtained in cross-validation and 80%/75% obtained in testing. In validation, the model predicted progression to ophthalmopathy a median of about 6.8 months before onset, with 70% to 71% sensitivity and 72.22% specificity. Blood samples also contained most of the expanded thyroid clonotypes (frequency above 0.001), which suggests that blood repertoires may reflect thyroid immune responses. Sample size was not statistically predetermined, and investigators were not blinded to group allocation.

The trim is 2 bases for V and 7 bases for J, with a gap of 13 bases between the germline ends. The germline V gene specifies SGHTS as CDR1 and YDEGEE as CDR2. From the cysteine up to the phenylalanine, the CDR3 has a length of 15 residues. Solely the CDR3 DNA is kept, with 45 bases framed from the first base. The table lists this clonotype with many counts. This receptor's antigen is unknown. No much larger clone is present one base from it, and per-base qualities are unavailable. Stable Graves' hyperthyroidism was defined as no progression to ophthalmopathy during 18 months of follow-up. Hyperthyroidism patients were aged 18 to 65 years and newly diagnosed, with disease duration of less than 2 months. Exclusion was applied to patients with uncontrolled infections, other autoimmune diseases, pregnancy or lactation. Diagnoses were established on the basis of clinical symptoms, serum thyroxine and TRAb, thyroid ultrasound, and orbital computed tomography. Trizol reagent was used to extract total RNA, and RNA quality was then checked on an Agilent 2100 Bioanalyzer.

TCR beta CDR3 regions were amplified from RNA transcripts. A first-round RT-PCR of the TCR CDR3 used the HTBI primer set with the Qiagen OneStep RT-PCR kit. The libraries were constructed in a second round of multiplex PCR and then size-selected and purified. Libraries were sequenced paired-end with 100 bp reads on an Illumina HiSeq2000. As for the original processing: SOAPnuke was used to process the raw data, removing reads that contained adapters or uncalled bases, had a mean Phred below 15, or lacked an exact match to the constant primer or identifier. High-quality paired reads were merged using COPE v1.2.5, and each unique nucleotide sequence was defined as a clonotype. MiTCR v1.1 was used to align clonotypes to the IMGT TRBV, TRBD and TRBJ reference segments. Only V-J combinations with frequency above 0.0001, covering about 99% of repertoires, were analysed. A TCS score was defined as the ratio of F50 (clonal expansion) to E x V (chaos), with BLOSUM62-based TCRdist applied between CDR3 peptides within each V-J. Welch's t-statistics and random forest reduced 500 to 550 V-J features to roughly 13, which were used in a naive Bayes classifier (R e1071). The similarity between thyroid and blood repertoires was quantified using the Morisita-Horn index. TCRdb passed the public sequencing reads through fastp at Q25 and MiXCR, retaining productive beta sequences. Rows with one shared CDR3 protein collapse into an entry with the most common genes and DNA. TCRdb's processing, not the authors', yielded these V and J calls. This sample holds almost 600,000 distinct CDR3 sequences; 40% to 55% were observed only once. The biggest ten clones account for around 7.7% of the sample.

This receptor chain uses TRBV5-8 and TRBJ1-6, with no reliable assignment of the D segment. Specimen: peripheral blood or thyroid tissue (not recorded which). The receptor comes from a woman aged 18-35 years with Graves' hyperthyroidism. The CDR3 amino acid sequence is: CASSLWTLGNSPLHF. Here is the DNA: TGTGCCAGCAGCTTATGGACCCTGGGGAATTCACCCCTCCACTTT.